This T cell receptor (beta chain) was captured in a study of OX40 agonist ivuxolimab in advanced cancers. About the study: Head and neck, renal cell, melanoma or hepatocellular carcinoma were the cancers that dose-escalation patients had. Those enrolled were 80% to 85% male, with a mean age of 60 years and ages from roughly 20 to 85. Points from the study as a whole: Doses of 0.1 to 3.0 mg/kg were accompanied by clonal expansion of CD4+ and CD8+ blood T cells by week 6.

The CDR3 is 11 amino acids. Between the trimmed V and J ends, which lost 5 bases and 0 bases, there was a span of 2 bases. CDR1 is SGHVS, CDR2 FQNEAQ, per germline. Only in-frame clones appear in the TCRdb table, and some are missing; sequencing was by immunoSEQ multiplex PCR. The sample holds approximately 40,000 clones; approximately 80% are singletons and the top ten take roughly 4.1%. About this clone itself: What it recognizes is unknown.

The source is an adult with an advanced solid tumor such as melanoma, head and neck, liver or kidney cancer. The chain couples TRBV7-8 to TRBJ2-7, with unresolved D. The sample here was CD4+ or CD8+ T cells sorted from blood, taken in a trial of the OX40 agonist ivuxolimab. DNA of the CDR3: TGTGCCAGCAGCACCTCCTACGAGCAGTACTTC. Translation: CASSTSYEQYF.